Listed below are T cell receptor beta chains from one sample, sequenced in a study of blood T cells in healthy people across ages. TCRdb re-analysed the 5' RACE reads in MiXCR, keeping a single row per CDR3 protein. This table has about 1,000,000 distinct CDR3 sequences, around 43% appearing once. The sample taken for sequencing was blood. The receptors stem from an older woman in good health. The CDR3 runs from the conserved cysteine through the conserved F or W. D genes are given only for firm matches. Clone size is stated in some rows and not others, as once, few, many or a class when expanded.

J gene	D gene	V gene	clone size	CDR3 protein	CDR3 DNA
TRBJ2-7	TRBD2	TRBV27	.	CASSVGRERYEQYF	TGTGCCAGCAGTGTAGGGCGGGAGCGTTACGAGCAGTACTTC
TRBJ2-3	TRBD2	TRBV12-3/TRBV12-4	few	CASSSLPRLAGRSTDTQYF	TGTGCCAGCAGTTCTCTCCCACGACTAGCGGGAAGGAGCACTGATACGCAGTATTTT
TRBJ2-7	.	TRBV6-6	.	CATAGLVLYEQYF	TGTGCCACGGCGGGCCTAGTCCTATACGAGCAGTACTTC
TRBJ2-3	.	TRBV10-2	few	CASSESTIGTDTQYF	TGCGCCAGCAGTGAGTCTACGATAGGCACAGATACGCAGTATTTT
TRBJ2-7	TRBD1	TRBV20-1	.	CSARQGQGALYEQYF	TGCAGTGCTAGACAGGGACAGGGGGCTCTCTACGAGCAGTACTTC
TRBJ2-3	.	TRBV10-3	.	CAISDRETGPDTQYF	TGTGCCATCAGTGACCGTGAGACAGGTCCGGATACGCAGTATTTT
TRBJ2-7	TRBD2	TRBV18	.	CASSGLARFSEQYF	TGTGCCAGCTCGGGACTAGCGAGGTTTTCTGAGCAGTACTTC
TRBJ2-1	.	TRBV5-5	.	CASSLLSVVNEQFF	TGTGCCAGCAGCCTCCTTTCTGTGGTCAATGAGCAGTTCTTC
TRBJ2-1	TRBD1	TRBV15	.	CATSRDRGLRGNYNEQFF	TGTGCCACCAGCCGGGACAGGGGGCTTCGGGGGAACTACAATGAGCAGTTCTTC
TRBJ2-1	TRBD2	TRBV4-1	.	CASSQDMGTSGSSSYNEQFF	TGCGCCAGCAGCCAAGATATGGGGACTAGCGGGAGTAGCTCCTACAATGAGCAGTTCTTC
TRBJ2-4	.	TRBV12-5	once	CASGPVGRLENIQYF	TGTGCTAGTGGTCCGGTCGGACGGCTCGAAAACATTCAGTACTTC
TRBJ1-4	.	TRBV6-2/TRBV6-3	.	CASNGREGEKLFF	TGTGCCAGCAATGGCAGAGAGGGTGAAAAACTGTTTTTT
TRBJ2-5	TRBD2	TRBV11-2	few	CASSSPGTSGSKKTQYF	TGTGCCAGCAGCTCACCGGGGACTAGCGGGAGCAAGAAGACCCAGTACTTC
TRBJ2-1	TRBD1	TRBV7-9	.	CASSFPDRDYNEQFF	TGTGCCAGCAGCTTCCCAGACAGGGACTACAATGAGCAGTTCTTC
TRBJ2-5	TRBD1	TRBV5-6	.	CASSRLGQGIQETQYF	TGTGCCAGCAGCCGCCTGGGACAGGGGATCCAAGAGACCCAGTACTTC